Detailed here is one T cell receptor (beta chain). There is no known antigen for this receptor. TRB amplification used 200 to 250 ng of peripheral blood genomic DNA, around 40,000 genome equivalents, per sample. The sample belongs to a study of T cell clusters in autoimmune cytopenias (dated by TCRdb to between 2018 and 2020). Concerning the study at large: TRB sequencing reached a median depth of around 52,000 reads per sample and yielded a median of approximately 2,400 distinct TRB clonotypes per sample. The goal of the study was to determine whether autoimmune cytopenia patients have a disease-specific immune repertoire signature that could serve as a blood-based biomarker. Alongside healthy, CLL and autoimmune hepatitis controls, autoimmune cytopenia patients had their peripheral blood TRB and IGH repertoires sequenced at active disease and again during treatment follow-up.

To amplify TRB rearrangements, a touch-down multiplex PCR protocol was run with the TRB-A and TRB-B primer pools combined in a single tube. Two consecutive PCR reactions with Phusion HS II polymerase added Illumina adapters and sample indices to the amplicons. After gel purification with the NucleoSpin Gel and PCR Clean-up kit, the amplicons were quantified by Qubit and checked for quality on an Agilent 2100 Bioanalyzer. Sequencing of the libraries was done on an Illumina MiSeq with paired-end, single-indexed, 600-cycle runs. The authors' pipeline ran thus. MiXCR version 2.1.12, together with the default MiXCR reference library, was used to align and assemble the TRB reads. A clone was defined by each unique CDR3 nucleotide sequence, and analysis was restricted to productive sequences with at least two reads. Repertoire diversity was assessed with alpha-parameterized diversity profiles (alpha 0 to 5), including the Shannon (alpha 1) and Simpson (alpha 2) indices, which were computed with an R script. Combinatorial TRB VJ usage was computed with the tcR package and compared between cohorts by principal component analysis with ade4. Using GLIPH, TCRbeta CDR3s were clustered on pairs of cohorts matched for age and read depth, and a Wilcoxon test was used to compare cluster frequencies. The reads underwent TCRdb reprocessing, giving one record for each CDR3 protein sequence and no DNA. The V and J calls and clone size are TCRdb's, not the authors'. The sample table on file contains 4,000 or so distinct CDR3 sequences. The ten largest clones add up to more than 14% of the sample.

Study-wide findings and limitations: The T cell clusters were defined in silico only, and their functional role remained to be validated experimentally. In the comparison of secondary cytopenia with CLL, the cluster-lack signature was not observed, apparently because the dominant lymphoma-associated repertoire masked the signature. Shifts in the TRB repertoire, including less even repertoires in secondary cytopenia and CLL, were mostly a reflection of lymphoma bias and not of autoimmunity. GLIPH results suggested that primary autoimmune cytopenia patients were missing physiological T cell clusters, with 50 or so clusters found only in healthy donors compared with about 16 found only in patients. Healthy donors had almost three times as many exclusive TRB clusters as active autoimmune hepatitis patients, a finding consistent with an autoimmunity-wide signature.

Source material: peripheral blood. The TCR comes from a human donor with an autoimmune cytopenia or autoimmune hepatitis (not recorded which).

For the CDR3, the sequence is CASSRTGEDEKLFF. The V and J segments used are TRBV12-3 or TRBV12-4 and TRBJ1-4; TCRdb reports TRBD1, a call that lacks DNA to check it against. There are 14 amino acids in the CDR3, from cysteine to phenylalanine inclusive. No DNA sequence was recorded.